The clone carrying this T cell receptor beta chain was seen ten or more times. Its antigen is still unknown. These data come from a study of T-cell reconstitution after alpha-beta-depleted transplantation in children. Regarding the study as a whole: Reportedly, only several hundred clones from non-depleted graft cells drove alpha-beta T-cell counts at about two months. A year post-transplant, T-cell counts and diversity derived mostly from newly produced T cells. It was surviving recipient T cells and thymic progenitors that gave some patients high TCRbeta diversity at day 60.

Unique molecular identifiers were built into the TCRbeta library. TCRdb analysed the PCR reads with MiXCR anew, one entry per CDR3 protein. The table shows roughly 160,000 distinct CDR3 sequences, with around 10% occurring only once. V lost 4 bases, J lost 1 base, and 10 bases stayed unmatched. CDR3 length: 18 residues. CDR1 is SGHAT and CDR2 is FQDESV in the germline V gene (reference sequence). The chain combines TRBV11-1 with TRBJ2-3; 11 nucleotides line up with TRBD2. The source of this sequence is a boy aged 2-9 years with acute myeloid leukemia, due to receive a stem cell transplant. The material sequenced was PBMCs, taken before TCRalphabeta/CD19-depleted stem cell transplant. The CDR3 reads CASSSGRGLADRTDTQYF. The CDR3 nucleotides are TGTGCCAGCAGCTCAGGGCGGGGACTAGCGGACCGCACAGATACGCAGTATTTT.